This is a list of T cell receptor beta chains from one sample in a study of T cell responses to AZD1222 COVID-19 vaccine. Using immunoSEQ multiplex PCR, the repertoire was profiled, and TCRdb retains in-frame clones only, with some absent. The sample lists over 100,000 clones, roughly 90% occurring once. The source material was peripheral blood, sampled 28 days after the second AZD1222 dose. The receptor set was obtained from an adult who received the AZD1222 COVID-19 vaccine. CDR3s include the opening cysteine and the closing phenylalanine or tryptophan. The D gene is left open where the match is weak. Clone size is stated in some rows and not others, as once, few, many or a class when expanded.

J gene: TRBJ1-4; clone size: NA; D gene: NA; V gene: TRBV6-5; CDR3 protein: CASLKNEKLFF; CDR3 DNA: TGTGCCAGCCTCAAAAATGAAAAACTGTTTTTT
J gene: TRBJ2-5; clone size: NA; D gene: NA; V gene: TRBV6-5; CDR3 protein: CASSRFAGAGETQYF; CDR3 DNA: TGTGCCAGCAGTCGTTTCGCCGGGGCTGGAGAGACCCAGTACTTC
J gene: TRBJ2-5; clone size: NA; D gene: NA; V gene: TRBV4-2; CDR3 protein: CASSTTVSQETQYF; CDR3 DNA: TGTGCCAGCAGCACGACAGTTTCCCAAGAGACCCAGTACTTC
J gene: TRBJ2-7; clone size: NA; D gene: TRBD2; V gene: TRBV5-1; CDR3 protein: CASSPFPSGSYEQYF; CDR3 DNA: TGCGCCAGCAGCCCGTTCCCTAGCGGGAGCTACGAGCAGTACTTC
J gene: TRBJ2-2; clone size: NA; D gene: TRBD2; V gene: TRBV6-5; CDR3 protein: CASKPGLANTGELFF; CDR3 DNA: TGTGCCAGCAAACCGGGACTAGCGAACACCGGGGAGCTGTTTTTT
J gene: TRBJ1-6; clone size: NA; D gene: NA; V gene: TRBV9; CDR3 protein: CASSVGGGGNSPLHF; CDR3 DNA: TGTGCCAGCAGCGTAGGGGGGGGAGGTAATTCACCCCTCCACTTT
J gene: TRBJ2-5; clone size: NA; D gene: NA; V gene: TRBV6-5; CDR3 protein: CASSYWRDQETQYF; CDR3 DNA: TGTGCCAGCAGTTACTGGAGGGACCAAGAGACCCAGTACTTC
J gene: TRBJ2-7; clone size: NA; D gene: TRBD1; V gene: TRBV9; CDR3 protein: CASSPPTGDYEQYF; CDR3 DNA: TGTGCCAGCAGCCCACCGACAGGGGACTACGAGCAGTACTTC
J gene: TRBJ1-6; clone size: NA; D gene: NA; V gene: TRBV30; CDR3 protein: CAWSRAVLYNSPLHF; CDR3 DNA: TGTGCCTGGAGTAGGGCAGTCCTCTATAATTCACCCCTCCACTTT
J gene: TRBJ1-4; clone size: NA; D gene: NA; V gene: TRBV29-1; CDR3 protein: CSVEWVEKLFF; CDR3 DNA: TGCAGCGTGGAGTGGGTGGAAAAACTGTTTTTT
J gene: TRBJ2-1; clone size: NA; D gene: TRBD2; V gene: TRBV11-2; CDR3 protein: CASSKTSGGDNEQFF; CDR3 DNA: TGTGCCAGCAGCAAGACTAGCGGGGGCGACAATGAGCAGTTCTTC
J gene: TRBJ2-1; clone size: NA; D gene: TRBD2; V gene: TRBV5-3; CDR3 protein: CARRNSGSYPNEQFF; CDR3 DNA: TGTGCCAGGAGAAATAGCGGGAGTTACCCCAATGAGCAGTTCTTC
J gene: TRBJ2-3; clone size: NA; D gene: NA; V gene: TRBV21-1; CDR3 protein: CARPSRPTDTQYF; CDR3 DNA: TGTGCCCGCCCTAGCCGCCCAACAGATACGCAGTATTTT
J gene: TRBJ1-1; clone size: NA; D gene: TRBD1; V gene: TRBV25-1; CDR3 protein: CASKGQGAVTEAFF; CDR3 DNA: TGTGCCAGCAAGGGACAGGGGGCCGTCACTGAAGCTTTCTTT
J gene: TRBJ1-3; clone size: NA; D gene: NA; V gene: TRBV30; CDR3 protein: CAWSIRRSSGNTIYF; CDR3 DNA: TGTGCCTGGAGTATTAGACGAAGCTCTGGAAACACCATATATTTT
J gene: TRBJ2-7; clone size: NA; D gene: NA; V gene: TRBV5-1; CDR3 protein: CASSLAGDSPPRQYF; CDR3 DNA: TGCGCCAGCAGCTTGGCGGGGGACAGCCCCCCACGGCAGTACTTC
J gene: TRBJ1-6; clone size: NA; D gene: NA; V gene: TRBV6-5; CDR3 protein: CASAHESLYNSPLHF; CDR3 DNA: TGTGCCAGCGCCCACGAGTCTCTTTATAATTCACCCCTCCACTTT
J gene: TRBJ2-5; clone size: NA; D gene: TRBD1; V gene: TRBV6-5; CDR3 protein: CASTLGQVVGTQYF; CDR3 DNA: TGTGCCAGCACCCTAGGACAGGTGGTCGGGACCCAGTACTTC
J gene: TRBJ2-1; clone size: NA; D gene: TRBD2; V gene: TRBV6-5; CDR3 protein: CASSKTSGGYNEQFF; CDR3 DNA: TGTGCCAGCAGTAAGACTAGCGGGGGGTACAATGAGCAGTTCTTC
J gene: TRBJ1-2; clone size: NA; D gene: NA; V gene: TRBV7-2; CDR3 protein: CASSLLRSEGYTF; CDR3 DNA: TGTGCCAGCAGCTTACTGAGGTCGGAAGGCTACACCTTC
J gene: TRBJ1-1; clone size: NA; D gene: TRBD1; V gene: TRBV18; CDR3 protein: CASSHSTGGTEAFF; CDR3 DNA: TGTGCCAGCTCACACTCAACAGGGGGGACTGAAGCTTTCTTT
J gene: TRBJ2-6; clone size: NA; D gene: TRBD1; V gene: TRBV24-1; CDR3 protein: CATSDPTGAGANVLTF; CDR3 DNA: TGTGCCACCAGTGACCCGACAGGGGCTGGGGCCAACGTCCTGACTTTC
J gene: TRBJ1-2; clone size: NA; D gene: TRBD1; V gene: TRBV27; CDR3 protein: CASSLRQGNGYTF; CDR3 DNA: TGTGCCAGCAGTCTAAGACAGGGGAATGGCTACACCTTC
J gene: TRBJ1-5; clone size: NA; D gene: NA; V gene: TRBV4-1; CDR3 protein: CASSQDRLGNQPQHF; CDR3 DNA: TGCGCCAGCAGCCAGGATCGGCTGGGCAATCAGCCCCAGCATTTT
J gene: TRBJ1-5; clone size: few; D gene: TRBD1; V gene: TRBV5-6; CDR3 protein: CASSLLKGTGGNQPQHF; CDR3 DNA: TGTGCCAGCAGCTTGTTAAAAGGGACAGGCGGGAATCAGCCCCAGCATTTT
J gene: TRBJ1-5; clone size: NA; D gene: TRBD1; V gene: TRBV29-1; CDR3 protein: CSVGQGDGGPQHF; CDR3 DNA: TGCAGCGTTGGACAGGGGGATGGAGGGCCCCAGCATTTT
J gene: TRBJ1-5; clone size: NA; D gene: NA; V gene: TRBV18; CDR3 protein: CASSPPGDWGNQPQHF; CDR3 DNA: TGTGCCAGCTCACCACCAGGGGATTGGGGCAATCAGCCCCAGCATTTT
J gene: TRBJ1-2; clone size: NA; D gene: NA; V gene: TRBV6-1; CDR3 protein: CASSERPHYGYTF; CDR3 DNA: TGTGCCAGCAGTGAAAGGCCGCACTATGGCTACACCTTC
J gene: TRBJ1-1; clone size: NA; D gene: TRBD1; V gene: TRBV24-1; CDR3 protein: CATSDATGEAEAFF; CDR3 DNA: TGTGCCACCAGTGATGCGACAGGGGAGGCTGAAGCTTTCTTT
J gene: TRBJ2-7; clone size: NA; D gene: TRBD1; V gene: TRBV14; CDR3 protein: CASSLGQETEQYF; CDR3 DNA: TGTGCCAGCAGCCTTGGACAGGAGACCGAGCAGTACTTC
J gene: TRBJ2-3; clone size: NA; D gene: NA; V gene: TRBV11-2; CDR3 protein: CASSLDRGGPTDTQYF; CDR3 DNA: TGTGCCAGCAGCTTAGATCGTGGGGGACCCACAGATACGCAGTATTTT
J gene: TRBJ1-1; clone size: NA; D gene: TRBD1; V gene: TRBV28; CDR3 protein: CASSPEPGGLNTEAFF; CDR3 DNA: TGTGCCAGCAGTCCCGAACCAGGGGGATTGAACACTGAAGCTTTCTTT
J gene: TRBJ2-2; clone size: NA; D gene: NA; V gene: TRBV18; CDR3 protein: CASSLLGEPGELFF; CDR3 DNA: TGTGCCAGCTCGCTCCTCGGGGAGCCCGGGGAGCTGTTTTTT
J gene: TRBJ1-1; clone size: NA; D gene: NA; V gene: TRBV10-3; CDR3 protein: CAISERGPTRGTEAFF; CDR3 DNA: TGTGCCATCAGTGAGAGGGGACCAACACGCGGCACTGAAGCTTTCTTT
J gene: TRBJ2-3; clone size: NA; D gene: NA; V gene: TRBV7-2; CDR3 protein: CASSFGTAGVLTTDTQYF; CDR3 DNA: TGTGCCAGCAGCTTCGGGACAGCGGGGGTCCTGACAACAGATACGCAGTATTTT
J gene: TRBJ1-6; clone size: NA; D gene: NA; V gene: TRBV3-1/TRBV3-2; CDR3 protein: CASSDNSVNSPLHF; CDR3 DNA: TGTGCCAGCAGTGACAACTCGGTTAATTCACCCCTCCACTTT
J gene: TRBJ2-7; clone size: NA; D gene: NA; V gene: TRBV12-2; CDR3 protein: CASRLAIQREGLRAEQYF; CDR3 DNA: TGTGCAAGTCGCTTAGCGATCCAGCGGGAGGGCCTACGAGCCGAGCAGTACTTC
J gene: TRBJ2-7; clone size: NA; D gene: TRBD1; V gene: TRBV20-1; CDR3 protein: CSASITGGVHEQYF; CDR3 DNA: TGCAGTGCTAGTATCACAGGGGGCGTTCACGAGCAGTACTTC
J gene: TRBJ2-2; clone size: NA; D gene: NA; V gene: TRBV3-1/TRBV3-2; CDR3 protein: CASSRPRVDTGELFF; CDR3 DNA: TGTGCCAGCAGCCGACCCAGGGTAGACACCGGGGAGCTGTTTTTT
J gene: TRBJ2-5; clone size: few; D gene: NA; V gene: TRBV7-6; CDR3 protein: CASSLRAHQETQYF; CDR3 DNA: TGTGCCAGCAGCTTACGCGCGCACCAAGAGACCCAGTACTTC
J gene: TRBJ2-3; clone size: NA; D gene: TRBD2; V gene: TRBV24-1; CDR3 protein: CATSRKWGGRFTDTQYF; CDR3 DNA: TGTGCCACCAGTAGGAAATGGGGGGGGAGGTTCACAGATACGCAGTATTTT
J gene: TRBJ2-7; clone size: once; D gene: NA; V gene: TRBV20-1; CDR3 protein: CSASQLAGQSYEQYF; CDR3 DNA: TGCAGTGCTAGTCAGCTGGCGGGCCAGAGCTACGAGCAGTACTTC
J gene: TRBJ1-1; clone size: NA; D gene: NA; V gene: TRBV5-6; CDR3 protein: CASSLASASEAFF; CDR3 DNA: TGTGCCAGCAGCTTGGCCTCGGCCTCTGAAGCTTTCTTT
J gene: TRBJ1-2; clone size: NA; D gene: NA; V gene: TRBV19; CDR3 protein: CASSYAASGINYGYTF; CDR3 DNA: TGTGCCAGTAGCTACGCGGCGTCCGGGATTAACTATGGCTACACCTTC
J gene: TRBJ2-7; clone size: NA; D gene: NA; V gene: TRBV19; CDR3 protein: CASSSFGRNEQYF; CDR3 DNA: TGTGCCAGTAGTAGCTTTGGACGGAACGAGCAGTACTTC
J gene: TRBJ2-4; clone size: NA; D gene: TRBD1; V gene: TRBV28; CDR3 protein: CASSSRQGSFNIQYF; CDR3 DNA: TGTGCCAGCAGTTCTCGACAGGGCTCATTTAACATTCAGTACTTC
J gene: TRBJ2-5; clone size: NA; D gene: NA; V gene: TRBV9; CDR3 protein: CASSVGGQETQYF; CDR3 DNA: TGTGCCAGCAGCGTGGGGGGGCAGGAGACCCAGTACTTC
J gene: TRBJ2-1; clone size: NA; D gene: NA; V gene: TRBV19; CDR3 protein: CASSMGRYEQFF; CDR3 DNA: TGTGCCAGTAGTATGGGGCGTTATGAGCAGTTCTTC
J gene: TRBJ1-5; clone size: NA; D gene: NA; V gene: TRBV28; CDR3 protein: CASSSAGRFGPQHF; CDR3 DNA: TGTGCCAGCAGTTCCGCTGGCCGCTTCGGACCCCAGCATTTT
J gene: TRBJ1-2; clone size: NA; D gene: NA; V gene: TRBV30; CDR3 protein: CAWSVQNYGYTF; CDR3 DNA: TGTGCCTGGAGTGTACAGAACTATGGCTACACCTTC
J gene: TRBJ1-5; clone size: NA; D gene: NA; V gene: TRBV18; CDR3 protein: CASSPAVDQPQHF; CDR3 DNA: TGTGCCAGCTCACCTGCAGTTGATCAGCCCCAGCATTTT